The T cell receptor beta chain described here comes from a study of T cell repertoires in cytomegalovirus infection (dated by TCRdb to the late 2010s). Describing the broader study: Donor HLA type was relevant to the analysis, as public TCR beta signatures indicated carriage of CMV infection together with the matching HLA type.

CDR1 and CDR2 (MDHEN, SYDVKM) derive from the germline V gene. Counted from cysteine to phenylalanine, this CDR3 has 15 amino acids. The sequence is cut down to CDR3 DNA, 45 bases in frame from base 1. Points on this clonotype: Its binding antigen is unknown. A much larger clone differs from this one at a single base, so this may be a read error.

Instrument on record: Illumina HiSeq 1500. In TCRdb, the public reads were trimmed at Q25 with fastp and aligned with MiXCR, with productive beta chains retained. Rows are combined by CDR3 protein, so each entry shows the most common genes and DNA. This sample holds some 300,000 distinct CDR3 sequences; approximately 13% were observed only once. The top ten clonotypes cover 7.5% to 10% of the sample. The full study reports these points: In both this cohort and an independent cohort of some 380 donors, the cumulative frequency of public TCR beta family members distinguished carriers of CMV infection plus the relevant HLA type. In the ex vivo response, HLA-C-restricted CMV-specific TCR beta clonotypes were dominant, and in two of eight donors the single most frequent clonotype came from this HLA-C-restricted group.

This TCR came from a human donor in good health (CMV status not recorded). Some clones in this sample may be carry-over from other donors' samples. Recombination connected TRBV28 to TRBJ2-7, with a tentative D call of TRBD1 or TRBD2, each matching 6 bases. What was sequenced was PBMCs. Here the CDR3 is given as CASPWGAPILYELYF. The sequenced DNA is TGTGCCAGCCCCTGGGGGGCACCCATCCTCTACGAGCTGTACTTC.